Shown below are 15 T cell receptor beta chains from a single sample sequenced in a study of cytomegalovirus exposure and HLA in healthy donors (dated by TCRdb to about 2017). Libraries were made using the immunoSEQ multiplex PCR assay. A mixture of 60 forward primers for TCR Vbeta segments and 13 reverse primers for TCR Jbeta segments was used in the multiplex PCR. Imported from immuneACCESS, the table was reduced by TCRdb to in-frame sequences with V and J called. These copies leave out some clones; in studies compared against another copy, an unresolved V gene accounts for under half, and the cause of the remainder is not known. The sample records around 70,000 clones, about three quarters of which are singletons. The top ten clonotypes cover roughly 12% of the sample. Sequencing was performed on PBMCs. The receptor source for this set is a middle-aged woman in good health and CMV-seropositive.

The CDR3 DNA sequence: TGTGCCAGCAGCTCCTGGACCAGGGATAGTGAAGCTTTCTTT. Translation gives CASSSWTRDSEAFF. The J gene is TRBJ1-1, the V gene TRBV5-4; maybe TRBD1 (5 bases). This CDR3 is built from 14 residues. Trimming removed 3 bases from V and 7 bases from J, with 16 bases in between. CDR1 SGHNT and CDR2 YYREEE come from the germline V gene (reference sequence).

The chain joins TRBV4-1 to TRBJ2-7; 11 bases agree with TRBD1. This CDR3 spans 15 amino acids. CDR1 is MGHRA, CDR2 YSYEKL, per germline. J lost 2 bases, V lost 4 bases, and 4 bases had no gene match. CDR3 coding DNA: TGCGCCAGCAGCCCCGGGACAGGGGGAACCTACGAGCAGTACTTC. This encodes CASSPGTGGTYEQYF.

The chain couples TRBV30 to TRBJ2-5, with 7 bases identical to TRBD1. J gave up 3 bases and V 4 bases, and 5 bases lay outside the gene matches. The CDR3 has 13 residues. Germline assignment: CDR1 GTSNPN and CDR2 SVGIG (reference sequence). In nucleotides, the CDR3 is TGTGCCTGGACGAGGGACAGAGAAGAGACCCAGTACTTC. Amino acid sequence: CAWTRDREETQYF. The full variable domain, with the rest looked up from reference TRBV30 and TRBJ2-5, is SQTIHQWPATLVQPVGSPLSLECTVEGTSNPNLYWYRQAAGRGLQLLFYSVGIGQISSEVPQNLSASRPQDRQFILSSKKLLLSDSGFYLCAWTRDREETQYFGPGTRLLVL.

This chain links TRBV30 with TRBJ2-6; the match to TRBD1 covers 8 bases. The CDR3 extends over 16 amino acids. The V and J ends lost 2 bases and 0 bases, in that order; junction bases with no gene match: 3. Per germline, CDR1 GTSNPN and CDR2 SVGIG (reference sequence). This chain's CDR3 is CAWSTTGGSGANVLTF. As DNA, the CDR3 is TGTGCCTGGAGTACCACAGGGGGCTCTGGGGCCAACGTCCTGACTTTC. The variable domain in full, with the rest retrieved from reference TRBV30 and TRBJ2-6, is SQTIHQWPATLVQPVGSPLSLECTVEGTSNPNLYWYRQAAGRGLQLLFYSVGIGQISSEVPQNLSASRPQDRQFILSSKKLLLSDSGFYLCAWSTTGGSGANVLTFGAGSRLTVL.

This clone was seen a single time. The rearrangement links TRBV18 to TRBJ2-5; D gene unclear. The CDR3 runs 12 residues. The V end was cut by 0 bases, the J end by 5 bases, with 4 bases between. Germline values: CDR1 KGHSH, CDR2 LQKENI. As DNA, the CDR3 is TGTGCCAGCTCACCACCGGCTGAGACCCAGTACTTC. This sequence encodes CASSPPAETQYF.

Here the CDR3 reads CAISVSGSANYGYTF. In nucleotides, the CDR3 is TGTGCCATCAGTGTCAGTGGCAGCGCCAACTATGGCTACACCTTC. This chain uses TRBV10-3 with TRBJ1-2; D uncertain. The CDR3 loop spans 15 amino acids. V lost 4 bases and J lost 2, with 14 bases in between. Germline-derived CDR1 and CDR2 are ENHRY and SYGVKD.

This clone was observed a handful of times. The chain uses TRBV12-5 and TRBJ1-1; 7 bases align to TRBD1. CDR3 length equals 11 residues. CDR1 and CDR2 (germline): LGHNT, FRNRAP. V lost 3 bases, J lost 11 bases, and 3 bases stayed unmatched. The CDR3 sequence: CASGFQGDAFF. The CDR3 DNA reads TGTGCTAGTGGTTTCCAGGGGGATGCTTTCTTT.

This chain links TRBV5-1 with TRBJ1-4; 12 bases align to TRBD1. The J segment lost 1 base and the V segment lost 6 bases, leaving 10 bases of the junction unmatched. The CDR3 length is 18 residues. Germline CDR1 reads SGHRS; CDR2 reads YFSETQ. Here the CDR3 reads CASKPGTGGGLTNEKLFF. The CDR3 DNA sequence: TGCGCCAGCAAACCCGGGACAGGGGGCGGTTTAACTAATGAAAAACTGTTTTTT.

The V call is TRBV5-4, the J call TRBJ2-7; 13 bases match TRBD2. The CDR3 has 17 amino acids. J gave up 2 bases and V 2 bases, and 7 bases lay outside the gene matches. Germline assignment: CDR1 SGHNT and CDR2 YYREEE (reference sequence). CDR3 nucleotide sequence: TGTGCCAGCAGCTTTGGGGGGACTAGCGGGACAACCTACGAGCAGTACTTC. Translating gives CASSFGGTSGTTYEQYF.

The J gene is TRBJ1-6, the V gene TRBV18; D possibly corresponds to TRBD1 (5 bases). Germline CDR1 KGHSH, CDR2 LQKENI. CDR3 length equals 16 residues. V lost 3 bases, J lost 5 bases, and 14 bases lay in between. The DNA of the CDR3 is TGTGCCAGCTCACCTAACCCGACGGGGGATAATTCACCCCTCCACTTT. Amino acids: CASSPNPTGDNSPLHF.

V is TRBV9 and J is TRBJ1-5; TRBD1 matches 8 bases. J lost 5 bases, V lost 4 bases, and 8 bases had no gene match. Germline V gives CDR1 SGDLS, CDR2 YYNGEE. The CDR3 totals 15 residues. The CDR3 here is CASSSRTGIDQPQHF. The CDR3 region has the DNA TGTGCCAGCAGCTCCCGGACAGGGATAGATCAGCCCCAGCATTTT.

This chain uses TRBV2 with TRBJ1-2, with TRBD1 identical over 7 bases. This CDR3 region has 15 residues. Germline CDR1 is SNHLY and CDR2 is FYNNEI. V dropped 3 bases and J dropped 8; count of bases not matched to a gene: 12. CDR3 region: CASSDSRVGGKGYTF. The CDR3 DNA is TGTGCCAGCAGTGATAGCCGGGTAGGGGGCAAAGGCTACACCTTC.

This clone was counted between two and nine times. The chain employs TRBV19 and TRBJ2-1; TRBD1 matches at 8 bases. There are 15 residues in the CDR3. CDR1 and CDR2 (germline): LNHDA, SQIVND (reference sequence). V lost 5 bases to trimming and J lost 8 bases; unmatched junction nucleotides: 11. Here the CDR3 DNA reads TGTGCCAGTAGTCGACTCCATAAGACAGGGGATGAGCAGTTCTTC. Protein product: CASSRLHKTGDEQFF.

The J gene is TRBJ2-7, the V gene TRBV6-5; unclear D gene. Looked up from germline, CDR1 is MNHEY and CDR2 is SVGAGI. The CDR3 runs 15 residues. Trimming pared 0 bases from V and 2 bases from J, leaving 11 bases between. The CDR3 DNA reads TGTGCCAGCAGTTACTCGAAACAGAGAACCTACGAGCAGTACTTC. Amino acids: CASSYSKQRTYEQYF.

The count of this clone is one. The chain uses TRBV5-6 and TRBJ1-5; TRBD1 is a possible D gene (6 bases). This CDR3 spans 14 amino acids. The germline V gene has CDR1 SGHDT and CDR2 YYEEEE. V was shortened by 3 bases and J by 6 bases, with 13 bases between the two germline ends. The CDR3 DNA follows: TGTGCCAGCAGCTCCACAGGGCTCGTTCAGCCCCAGCATTTT. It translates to CASSSTGLVQPQHF.